This passage covers 27 T cell receptor beta chains from one sample sequenced in a study of radiation and T cells in renal cell carcinoma (TCRdb year 2020). The method behind the library was the immunoSEQ multiplex PCR assay. In its TCRdb copy, this immuneACCESS table keeps in-frame sequences only and misses some clones. Where compared with another copy, unresolved V genes explain less than half of these, and the others have no known cause. Counted in this sample were some 15,000 clones; 58% of them appeared once. The ten largest clones add up to 9.7% of the sample. The time point label corresponds to: tumor resected at nephrectomy. The label giving this sample's treatment or condition can be read as: treatment-naive control, cytoreductive nephrectomy. Here the sequenced sample was tumor tissue, taken from a patient whose treatment was nephrectomy without radiotherapy. The receptors shown here come from a man aged 35 to 55 with renal cell carcinoma.

The chain is built from TRBV4-1 and TRBJ2-5; TRBD2 matches 12 bases. The length of the CDR3 is 14 residues. The V and J ends lost 6 bases and 1 base, in that order; junction bases with no gene match: 0. Germline V CDR1 and CDR2: MGHRA, YSYEKL. The CDR3 reads CASRLAGGQETQYF. The CDR3 nucleotides read TGCGCCAGCAGACTAGCGGGGGGCCAAGAGACCCAGTACTTC.

The J gene is TRBJ1-5, the V gene TRBV11-2; 9 nucleotides agree with TRBD1. The CDR3 is 19 amino acids. Germline trimming cut 0 bases from V and 5 bases from J; bases unmatched to any gene: 14. Germline CDR1 and CDR2: SGHAT and FQNNGV. The CDR3: CASSLDSNSGTGSDQPQHF. CDR3 DNA sequence: TGTGCCAGCAGCTTAGATTCGAATTCCGGGACAGGGAGCGATCAGCCCCAGCATTTT.

This chain uses TRBV6-1 with TRBJ1-4; a possible D gene is TRBD1 (6 bases). Per germline, CDR1 MNHNS and CDR2 SASEGT. Deletions cut 11 bases from V and 3 bases from J, with 16 bases between. The CDR3 totals 14 residues. CDR3 loop: CACTGRTANEKLFF. CDR3 nucleotide sequence: TGTGCCTGTACGGGAAGGACAGCTAATGAAAAACTGTTTTTT.

The V call is TRBV19, the J call TRBJ2-7; D might be TRBD1 or TRBD2, each matching 5 bases. V was cut by 3 bases and J by 0 bases, with 12 bases left in between. Germline values: CDR1 LNHDA, CDR2 SQIVND (reference sequence). The length of the CDR3 is 15 residues. The CDR3 protein is CASSISAGSSYEQYF. CDR3 nucleotide sequence: TGTGCCAGTAGTATTTCGGCAGGGAGCTCCTACGAGCAGTACTTC.

There are a few counts of this clone. The chain employs TRBV5-4 and TRBJ1-2; no definite D call. V was pared by 0 bases and J by 4 bases, with 13 bases between. CDR1 and CDR2 from the germline V gene are SGHNT and YYREEE (reference sequence). This CDR3 spans 15 amino acids. This CDR3 reads CASSLDPTSPYGYTF. The CDR3 DNA follows: TGTGCCAGCAGCTTGGATCCGACCTCCCCCTATGGCTACACCTTC.

This sequence joins TRBV7-2 and TRBJ1-1; D not certain. Germline assignment: CDR1 SGHTA and CDR2 FQGNSA. Trimming left V 0 bases short and J 0 bases short, with 8 bases between. The CDR3 is made up of 15 amino acids. This CDR3 is CASSLAQAVNTEAFF. CDR3 bases: TGTGCCAGCAGCTTAGCCCAAGCGGTGAACACTGAAGCTTTCTTT.

V is TRBV6-5 and J is TRBJ2-2; 9 bases agree with TRBD2. V shed 8 bases, J shed 5 bases, and the junction held 6 bases outside the gene matches. CDR1 is MNHEY, CDR2 SVGAGI, per germline. The CDR3 contains 14 residues. CDR3 coding DNA: TGTGCCAGCGTAGCGGGGGACTTAACCGGGGAGCTGTTTTTT. This gives the protein CASVAGDLTGELFF.

A few counts support this clone. The J gene is TRBJ1-5, the V gene TRBV12-5; 7 nucleotides align to TRBD1. The CDR3 extends over 15 amino acids. The germline gives CDR1 LGHNT, CDR2 FRNRAP. After removal of 1 base from V and 3 bases from J, the junction contained 3 bases not matched to a gene. The CDR3 region is CASGLAQGSNQPQHF. The CDR3, as DNA: TGTGCTAGTGGTTTGGCACAGGGGTCCAATCAGCCCCAGCATTTT.

The CDR3 nucleotides are TGTGCCAGCAGCACACTGGACAGGGGGCATCAGTACGAGCAGTACTTC. Its translation is CASSTLDRGHQYEQYF. J is TRBJ2-7 and V is TRBV2; 11 bases map to TRBD1. The CDR3 spans 16 residues. The trim removed 6 bases at V and 4 bases at J, leaving 11 bases unmatched. Germline V lookup: CDR1 SNHLY, CDR2 FYNNEI.

This clone was seen a handful of times. The J gene is TRBJ2-2, the V gene TRBV13; D gene ambiguous. This CDR3 spans 14 amino acids. Germline CDR1 reads PRHDT; CDR2 reads FYEKMQ (reference sequence). The ends were cut back, 7 bases at V and 0 bases at J, with 9 bases in the middle. The CDR3 protein is CASTHRTNTGELFF. CDR3 in DNA: TGTGCCAGCACCCATCGGACGAACACCGGGGAGCTGTTTTTT.

The genes are TRBV11-2 and TRBJ2-3, with 9 bases matching TRBD2. J was trimmed by 4 bases and V by 4 bases; bases with no gene match: 12. There are 17 residues in the CDR3. Looked up from germline, CDR1 is SGHAT and CDR2 is FQNNGV. The CDR3 spells CASSSGASGARPDTQYF. The DNA for the CDR3 is TGTGCCAGCAGCTCAGGGGCTAGCGGGGCCCGTCCAGATACGCAGTATTTT.

The chain couples TRBV7-3 to TRBJ2-1, with 7 bases that match TRBD2. CDR3 length equals 15 residues. J was trimmed by 5 bases and V by 5 bases; bases with no gene match: 9. Per the germline V gene, CDR1 is SGHTA and CDR2 is FQGTGA. CDR3 sequence (DNA): TGTGCCAGCAGCCCTCCGGGACTACCTAACAATGAGCAGTTCTTC. Residues: CASSPPGLPNNEQFF.

The V gene is TRBV6-5, the J gene TRBJ1-4; D gene unclear. The CDR3 is 15 amino acids. The germline gives CDR1 MNHEY, CDR2 SVGAGI. Between the trimmed V and J ends, which lost 6 bases and 3 bases, there was a span of 14 bases. The CDR3 loop is CASRKGGPSNEKLFF. CDR3 in DNA: TGTGCCAGCAGAAAAGGAGGTCCTTCTAATGAAAAACTGTTTTTT.

As concerns this clone: Sequence at one end of the junction differs from germline and may be a read error. This sequence joins TRBV6-1 and TRBJ1-3, with no clear D. The germline CDR1 and CDR2 sequences are MNHNS and SASEGT. The CDR3 has 11 residues. The CDR3 DNA is TGTGCCAGCAGCCTCCCTGACTCGTCCCATTTT. This codes for CASSLPDSSHF.

This sequence joins TRBV5-1 and TRBJ1-1; D is perhaps TRBD1 (6 bases). Trimming cost V 0 bases and J 7 bases, with 10 bases left between them. There are 13 residues in the CDR3. CDR1 is SGHRS and CDR2 is YFSETQ in the germline V gene. This CDR3 reads CASSLEGTSEAFF. DNA of the CDR3: TGCGCCAGCAGCTTGGAGGGGACAAGTGAAGCTTTCTTT.

The sample holds a few counts of this clone. V and J are TRBV19 and TRBJ2-3; a weak D match, TRBD2 (6 bases). V shed 1 base and J shed 6 bases, with 11 bases lying between them. The CDR3 totals 14 residues. Germline V gene sequence: CDR1 LNHDA, CDR2 SQIVND (reference sequence). Here the CDR3 reads CASSIAGRRDTQYF. Here the CDR3 DNA reads TGTGCCAGTAGTATAGCAGGGAGGAGGGATACGCAGTATTTT. The full variable domain, rest sourced from reference TRBV19 and TRBJ2-3, is DGGITQSPKYLFRKEGQNVTLSCEQNLNHDAMYWYRQDPGQGLRLIYYSQIVNDFQKGDIAEGYSVSREKKESFPLTVTSAQKNPTAFYLCASSIAGRRDTQYFGPGTRLTVL.

This clone was seen only once. This chain joins TRBV11-2 and TRBJ2-7; D remains ambiguous. Germline V gene lookup returns CDR1 SGHAT and CDR2 FQNNGV. The V and J ends lost 1 base and 5 bases respectively, with 12 bases between them. This CDR3 is built from 14 residues. This CDR3 reads CASSLVSLVDEQYF. The CDR3 DNA reads as TGTGCCAGCAGCTTAGTGAGTCTTGTCGACGAGCAGTACTTC.

The J gene is TRBJ1-4, the V gene TRBV6-5; D call uncertain. Trimming removed 4 bases from V and 6 bases from J, with 12 bases in between. The CDR3 length is 14 residues. Germline V gene sequence: CDR1 MNHEY, CDR2 SVGAGI. Written as DNA, the CDR3 is TGTGCCAGCAGTTCAACTTCTAGGGATGAAAAACTGTTTTTT. This encodes CASSSTSRDEKLFF.

The genes are TRBV30 and TRBJ1-6, with D perhaps matching TRBD1 (5 bases). Trimming took 5 bases from V and 7 from J, leaving 15 bases between them. From germline, CDR1 is GTSNPN and CDR2 SVGIG (reference sequence). The CDR3 spans 14 residues. CDR3 protein: CAWQSGLRNSPLHF. The CDR3 DNA sequence: TGTGCCTGGCAATCAGGGCTGAGGAATTCACCCCTCCACTTT.

The CDR3 here is CASRPQDWSNQPQHF. The CDR3 bases are TGTGCCAGCAGGCCACAGGACTGGAGCAATCAGCCCCAGCATTTT. The genes are TRBV27 and TRBJ1-5; a weak D match, TRBD1 (5 bases). CDR3 length: 15 amino acids. Trimming left V 6 bases short and J 1 base short, with 13 bases between. The germline V gene has CDR1 MNHEY and CDR2 SMNVEV (reference sequence).

V usage is TRBV11-3 and J usage is TRBJ2-1, with TRBD2 identical over 12 bases. After removal of 5 bases from V and 3 bases from J, the junction contained 2 bases not matched to a gene. The CDR3 runs 15 residues. Per the germline V gene, CDR1 is SGHNT and CDR2 is YENEEA. CDR3 sequence: CASSPLAGGYNEQFF. For the CDR3, the DNA is TGTGCCAGCAGCCCACTAGCGGGGGGCTACAATGAGCAGTTCTTC.

The J gene is TRBJ1-2, the V gene TRBV5-6; the D gene is possibly TRBD1 (5 bases). Germline CDR1 is SGHDT and CDR2 is YYEEEE. This CDR3 has 15 residues. Trimming stripped 5 bases from V and 4 bases from J, with 18 bases between. As DNA, the CDR3 is TGTGCCAGCAGTCTTACCCGGTGGACATCCTATGGCTACACCTTC. It is translated as CASSLTRWTSYGYTF.

This clone was counted between two and nine times. This chain uses TRBV2 with TRBJ2-7; no reliable D call. Per germline, CDR1 SNHLY and CDR2 FYNNEI. V was pared by 5 bases and J by 7 bases, with 9 bases between. The CDR3 totals 11 residues. The CDR3 region is CASSLAREQYF. CDR3 nucleotide sequence: TGTGCCAGCAGTTTAGCAAGGGAGCAGTACTTC.

This clone is medium-sized within its sample. This chain joins TRBV7-8 and TRBJ2-7; 7 bases agree with TRBD1. The CDR3 runs to 12 residues. The V and J ends lost 5 bases and 4 bases, in that order; junction bases with no gene match: 2. Germline CDR1 reads SGHVS; CDR2 reads FQNEAQ. The CDR3 spells CASSPGQYEQYF. CDR3 nucleotide sequence: TGTGCCAGCAGCCCGGGACAGTACGAGCAGTACTTC.

The rearrangement uses TRBV19 and TRBJ2-5; 8 nucleotides agree with TRBD2. J was trimmed by 4 bases and V by 4 bases; bases with no gene match: 8. Germline V gives CDR1 LNHDA, CDR2 SQIVND (reference sequence). The CDR3 is 15 residues long. CDR3 coding DNA: TGTGCCAGTAGTAAGGGCGGGGGGACCGCAGAGACCCAGTACTTC. Amino acids: CASSKGGGTAETQYF.

V is TRBV4-3 and J is TRBJ2-5; TRBD1 matches at 8 bases. With V trimmed by 5 bases and J by 5 bases, 7 bases remained unmatched. Germline CDR1 is LGHNA and CDR2 is YSLEER. The CDR3 totals 14 residues. Here the CDR3 DNA reads TGCGCCAGCAGCTTGGCAGGGGGCTATGAGACCCAGTACTTC. Encoded protein: CASSLAGGYETQYF.

V is TRBV4-3 and J is TRBJ1-2; 9 positions match TRBD1. Germline V gene lookup returns CDR1 LGHNA and CDR2 YSLEER. V lost 7 bases to trimming and J lost 7 bases; unmatched junction nucleotides: 16. The CDR3 extends over 16 amino acids. CDR3 region: CASNSGTGFISGGYTF. CDR3 in DNA: TGCGCCAGCAACTCCGGGACAGGGTTTATATCAGGTGGCTACACCTTC.